The subject of this entry is one T cell receptor (beta chain). Germline CDR1 SGHNT, CDR2 YYREEE (reference sequence). With 3 bases removed from V and 5 bases from J, the gap between germline ends came to 18 bases. The CDR3 is 15 residues long. The assay was immunoSEQ multiplex PCR, and TCRdb's table has in-frame clones only and misses some. This table has some 15,000 clones, 80% to 90% appearing once. This sample is drawn from a study of tumor-infiltrating lymphocytes in localized non-small cell lung cancer. Looking at the study overall: Each patient gave resected tumor and non-adjacent uninvolved lung tissue.

V gene TRBV5-4 combines with J gene TRBJ2-7; D possibly matches TRBD1 or TRBD2 (5 bases each). Source material: lung tumor tissue. This receptor was taken from a human donor with non-small cell lung cancer. This CDR3 is CASSSGTEYTNEQYF. CDR3 nucleotides: TGTGCCAGCAGCTCCGGGACCGAGTACACCAACGAGCAGTACTTC.